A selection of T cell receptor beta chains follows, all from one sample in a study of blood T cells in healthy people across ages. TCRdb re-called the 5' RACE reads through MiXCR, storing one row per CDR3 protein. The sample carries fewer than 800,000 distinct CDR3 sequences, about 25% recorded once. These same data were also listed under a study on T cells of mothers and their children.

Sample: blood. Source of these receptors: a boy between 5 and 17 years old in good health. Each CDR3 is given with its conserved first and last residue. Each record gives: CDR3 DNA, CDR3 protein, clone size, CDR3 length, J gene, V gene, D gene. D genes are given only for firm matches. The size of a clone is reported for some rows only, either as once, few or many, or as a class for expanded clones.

CDR3nt: TGCGCCAGCAGCTTCGTAGGGGGTTTTTCAGGGGAGACCCAGTACTTC
CDR3aa: CASSFVGGFSGETQYF
abundance: few
len: 16
j_gene: TRBJ2-5
v_gene: TRBV5-1
d_gene: .

CDR3nt: TGTGCCAGCAGCTTATTACAGGGGGAAGGATATGGCTACACCTTC
CDR3aa: CASSLLQGEGYGYTF
abundance: .
len: 15
j_gene: TRBJ1-2
v_gene: TRBV13
d_gene: TRBD1

CDR3nt: TGTGCCACCCGGGAGGGAGCAACTAATGAAAAACTGTTTTTT
CDR3aa: CATREGATNEKLFF
abundance: .
len: 14
j_gene: TRBJ1-4
v_gene: TRBV6-5
d_gene: .

CDR3nt: TGCAGCGTTGAAACCCCTTCGGGAGACGAGCAGTACTTC
CDR3aa: CSVETPSGDEQYF
abundance: .
len: 13
j_gene: TRBJ2-7
v_gene: TRBV29-1
d_gene: .

CDR3nt: TGTGCCAGCAGTGTAGTCTACGAGCAGTACTTC
CDR3aa: CASSVVYEQYF
abundance: few
len: 11
j_gene: TRBJ2-7
v_gene: TRBV6-1
d_gene: .

CDR3nt: TGTGCCAGCAGTTTTCTTACCCAGGGGGCAAGGCAGCCCCAGCATTTT
CDR3aa: CASSFLTQGARQPQHF
abundance: few
len: 16
j_gene: TRBJ1-5
v_gene: TRBV28
d_gene: TRBD1

CDR3nt: TGCAGCGTTCGTGACAGGGATAATGAAAAACTGTTTTTT
CDR3aa: CSVRDRDNEKLFF
abundance: .
len: 13
j_gene: TRBJ1-4
v_gene: TRBV29-1
d_gene: TRBD1

CDR3nt: TGTGCCAGCAGCCAAACGCAAGGACTAGTCGTCGCAGAGACCCAGTACTTC
CDR3aa: CASSQTQGLVVAETQYF
abundance: .
len: 17
j_gene: TRBJ2-5
v_gene: TRBV28
d_gene: TRBD2

CDR3nt: TGTGCCAGCAGTGAAACGTCGCCCGCTCAGCCCCAGCATTTT
CDR3aa: CASSETSPAQPQHF
abundance: .
len: 14
j_gene: TRBJ1-5
v_gene: TRBV6-1
d_gene: .

CDR3nt: TGCAGCGTTGAAGCACCCCGGACAGACCCCACAGATACGCAGTATTTT
CDR3aa: CSVEAPRTDPTDTQYF
abundance: few
len: 16
j_gene: TRBJ2-3
v_gene: TRBV29-1
d_gene: .

CDR3nt: TGCAGCGCCCCTCAGGGCAACAATGAGCAGTTCTTC
CDR3aa: CSAPQGNNEQFF
abundance: few
len: 12
j_gene: TRBJ2-1
v_gene: TRBV29-1
d_gene: .

CDR3nt: TGTGCCAGCAGCCTGACAGGGCCGAGCTTCTCTGGAAACACCATATATTTT
CDR3aa: CASSLTGPSFSGNTIYF
abundance: few
len: 17
j_gene: TRBJ1-3
v_gene: TRBV7-9
d_gene: TRBD1

CDR3nt: TGTGCCAGCAGCTCCGCGGGGATCCCCTACGAGCAGTACTTC
CDR3aa: CASSSAGIPYEQYF
abundance: .
len: 14
j_gene: TRBJ2-7
v_gene: TRBV13
d_gene: .

CDR3nt: TGCAGTGCTAGAGATTTAAACGGTTTGAGATTTTACAATGAGCAGTTCTTC
CDR3aa: CSARDLNGLRFYNEQFF
abundance: many
len: 17
j_gene: TRBJ2-1
v_gene: TRBV20-1
d_gene: .

CDR3nt: TGTGCCAGTAGTACACAAGAAGAGACCCAGTACTTC
CDR3aa: CASSTQEETQYF
abundance: .
len: 12
j_gene: TRBJ2-5
v_gene: TRBV19
d_gene: .

CDR3nt: TGTGCCAGCAGTTTAAGTCCCAGCCGTTATGGCTACACCTTC
CDR3aa: CASSLSPSRYGYTF
abundance: few
len: 14
j_gene: TRBJ1-2
v_gene: TRBV27
d_gene: .

CDR3nt: TGTGCCATCAGTGGACAGGGGGGAGCCGCAGATACGCAGTATTTT
CDR3aa: CAISGQGGAADTQYF
abundance: few
len: 15
j_gene: TRBJ2-3
v_gene: TRBV10-3
d_gene: TRBD1

CDR3nt: TGTGCCAGCAGTGTCTTGGGCGAAGAGACCCAGTACTTC
CDR3aa: CASSVLGEETQYF
abundance: .
len: 13
j_gene: TRBJ2-5
v_gene: TRBV25-1
d_gene: .

CDR3nt: TGTGCCAGCAGCTCCCGGGACACCACCCAAGATACGCAGTATTTT
CDR3aa: CASSSRDTTQDTQYF
abundance: .
len: 15
j_gene: TRBJ2-3
v_gene: TRBV7-8
d_gene: .

CDR3nt: TGTGCCAGCAGTTTGAGGGGCTTAAGAGAGACCCAGTACTTC
CDR3aa: CASSLRGLRETQYF
abundance: few
len: 14
j_gene: TRBJ2-5
v_gene: TRBV27
d_gene: .

CDR3nt: TGTGCCACTCGGGCCGTGACTAACCTGTACCAAGAGACCCAGTACTTC
CDR3aa: CATRAVTNLYQETQYF
abundance: .
len: 16
j_gene: TRBJ2-5
v_gene: TRBV28
d_gene: .

CDR3nt: TGTGCCAGCAGCGTAGATGCGGGACCCTACAATGAGCAGTTCTTC
CDR3aa: CASSVDAGPYNEQFF
abundance: few
len: 15
j_gene: TRBJ2-1
v_gene: TRBV9
d_gene: .

CDR3nt: TGTGCCACCCAACCTTTGGGGGGAGCTGGCTACACCTTC
CDR3aa: CATQPLGGAGYTF
abundance: .
len: 13
j_gene: TRBJ1-2
v_gene: TRBV27
d_gene: .

CDR3nt: TGTGCCAGCAGAACTCAGCGGGGAAGCGGAGATACGCAGTATTTT
CDR3aa: CASRTQRGSGDTQYF
abundance: .
len: 15
j_gene: TRBJ2-3
v_gene: TRBV6-2/TRBV6-3
d_gene: TRBD2

CDR3nt: TGCAGCGTTGTTTGGGTAATCCAAGAGACCCAGTACTTC
CDR3aa: CSVVWVIQETQYF
abundance: few
len: 13
j_gene: TRBJ2-5
v_gene: TRBV29-1
d_gene: .

CDR3nt: TGCAGCGTTGAAGGCCGGACCGGGACTAGCGTTGGATATGAGCAGTTCTTC
CDR3aa: CSVEGRTGTSVGYEQFF
abundance: .
len: 17
j_gene: TRBJ2-1
v_gene: TRBV29-1
d_gene: TRBD2

CDR3nt: TGCAGTGCTAGGGATCCCCTAGCGGGGAAAGGCTCCTACAATGAGCAGTTCTTC
CDR3aa: CSARDPLAGKGSYNEQFF
abundance: few
len: 18
j_gene: TRBJ2-1
v_gene: TRBV20-1
d_gene: TRBD2

CDR3nt: TGTGCCAGCAGCACAGGCGGGGGCTCTGGGGCCAACGTCCTGACTTTC
CDR3aa: CASSTGGGSGANVLTF
abundance: few
len: 16
j_gene: TRBJ2-6
v_gene: TRBV7-2
d_gene: TRBD2

CDR3nt: TGTGCCAGCAGCTTGGCCCGGGCACGGGATGAAAAACTGTTTTTT
CDR3aa: CASSLARARDEKLFF
abundance: .
len: 15
j_gene: TRBJ1-4
v_gene: TRBV5-5
d_gene: .

CDR3nt: TGTGCCAGCAGCCAAGATCTAGGCGGTGAGTTTTCACCCCTCCACTTT
CDR3aa: CASSQDLGGEFSPLHF
abundance: few
len: 16
j_gene: TRBJ1-6
v_gene: TRBV4-2
d_gene: .

CDR3nt: TGCAGTGCCACCCTAGCCGGGGAGGGTACCTATGGCTACACCTTC
CDR3aa: CSATLAGEGTYGYTF
abundance: once
len: 15
j_gene: TRBJ1-2
v_gene: TRBV20-1
d_gene: .

CDR3nt: TGTGCTAACGCGTTAGGCAGGTCGTACGAGCAGTACTTC
CDR3aa: CANALGRSYEQYF
abundance: .
len: 13
j_gene: TRBJ2-7
v_gene: TRBV2
d_gene: .

CDR3nt: TGTGCCAGCAGTCCACCCCGACAGGGTACTGAAGCTTTCTTT
CDR3aa: CASSPPRQGTEAFF
abundance: .
len: 14
j_gene: TRBJ1-1
v_gene: TRBV12-3/TRBV12-4
d_gene: TRBD1

CDR3nt: TGTGCCAGCAGCGCGCTTTTATCCTACAATGAGCAGTTCTTC
CDR3aa: CASSALLSYNEQFF
abundance: .
len: 14
j_gene: TRBJ2-1
v_gene: TRBV14
d_gene: .

CDR3nt: TGCGCCAGCAGGGAAGGAGCGGGAGAGACCCAGTACTTC
CDR3aa: CASREGAGETQYF
abundance: .
len: 13
j_gene: TRBJ2-5
v_gene: TRBV5-1
d_gene: .

CDR3nt: TGTGCCAGCAGCCAAGTGGGAGGGGTGAACACTGAAGCTTTCTTT
CDR3aa: CASSQVGGVNTEAFF
abundance: .
len: 15
j_gene: TRBJ1-1
v_gene: TRBV4-2
d_gene: .

CDR3nt: TGTGCCAGCAGCTCCCGAGGGACTACCAAACAAGAGACCCAGTACTTC
CDR3aa: CASSSRGTTKQETQYF
abundance: few
len: 16
j_gene: TRBJ2-5
v_gene: TRBV7-2
d_gene: TRBD2

CDR3nt: TGCAGCGTTGAACCCTCGGGGTCCCGGGAGACCCAGTACTTC
CDR3aa: CSVEPSGSRETQYF
abundance: many
len: 14
j_gene: TRBJ2-5
v_gene: TRBV29-1
d_gene: .

CDR3nt: TGTGCCAGCAGCCAGTTTCCTCGGGACCCCACGCGGGAGACCCAGTACTTC
CDR3aa: CASSQFPRDPTRETQYF
abundance: few
len: 17
j_gene: TRBJ2-5
v_gene: TRBV6-2/TRBV6-3
d_gene: .

CDR3nt: TGTGCCAGCAGCCAAGACCGGAGAAGGGACAGGGCAAAGCCCGAGCAGTTCTTC
CDR3aa: CASSQDRRRDRAKPEQFF
abundance: few
len: 18
j_gene: TRBJ2-1
v_gene: TRBV3-1
d_gene: TRBD1

CDR3nt: TGTGCCAGCAGCCCGGGAATGGCCAACGTCCTGACTTTC
CDR3aa: CASSPGMANVLTF
abundance: .
len: 13
j_gene: TRBJ2-6
v_gene: TRBV7-2
d_gene: .

CDR3nt: TGTGCCAGCAGCTCCCGGACAGAGGGCGACTACGAGCAGTACTTC
CDR3aa: CASSSRTEGDYEQYF
abundance: .
len: 15
j_gene: TRBJ2-7
v_gene: TRBV11-2
d_gene: .

CDR3nt: TGTGCCATCAGTGAGACAGGGGTTGACTATGGCTACACCTTC
CDR3aa: CAISETGVDYGYTF
abundance: few
len: 14
j_gene: TRBJ1-2
v_gene: TRBV10-3
d_gene: TRBD1

CDR3nt: TGTGCTAGTGGTTTGCCCCCTGGGACGGTGAACACTGAAGCTTTCTTT
CDR3aa: CASGLPPGTVNTEAFF
abundance: few
len: 16
j_gene: TRBJ1-1
v_gene: TRBV12-5
d_gene: .

CDR3nt: TGCAGCGTTGAAAGTCAGGGGTTGGGAGAGCAGTACTTC
CDR3aa: CSVESQGLGEQYF
abundance: .
len: 13
j_gene: TRBJ2-7
v_gene: TRBV29-1
d_gene: .

CDR3nt: TGTGCCAGCAGTTCATCCGGGACAGGGGCCTCCTACGAGCAGTACTTC
CDR3aa: CASSSSGTGASYEQYF
abundance: few
len: 16
j_gene: TRBJ2-7
v_gene: TRBV28
d_gene: TRBD1

CDR3nt: TGCAGCGCTAGGCTAGCGGGAGGTTCGGATGAGCAGTTCTTC
CDR3aa: CSARLAGGSDEQFF
abundance: few
len: 14
j_gene: TRBJ2-1
v_gene: TRBV29-1
d_gene: TRBD2

CDR3nt: TGTGCCAGCAGCCCGACCGAGGGGGAGACCCAGTACTTC
CDR3aa: CASSPTEGETQYF
abundance: many
len: 13
j_gene: TRBJ2-5
v_gene: TRBV7-8
d_gene: .

CDR3nt: TGCGCCAGCAGTCTTCCAACAGGGGCTGAAAAGACCCAGTACTTC
CDR3aa: CASSLPTGAEKTQYF
abundance: few
len: 15
j_gene: TRBJ2-5
v_gene: TRBV23-1
d_gene: TRBD1

CDR3nt: TGTGCCAGCAGCCCGGGACTAGCGGCGGCAGATACGCAGTATTTT
CDR3aa: CASSPGLAAADTQYF
abundance: few
len: 15
j_gene: TRBJ2-3
v_gene: TRBV7-2
d_gene: TRBD2

CDR3nt: TGTGCCAGCAGTTTATCTTGGGGGCTTAGGGTCTACGAGCAGTACTTC
CDR3aa: CASSLSWGLRVYEQYF
abundance: .
len: 16
j_gene: TRBJ2-7
v_gene: TRBV28
d_gene: .

CDR3nt: TGTGCCAGCAGTTTACGGAGGACAGGGGTTAAAGGCTACACCTTC
CDR3aa: CASSLRRTGVKGYTF
abundance: .
len: 15
j_gene: TRBJ1-2
v_gene: TRBV27
d_gene: TRBD1

CDR3nt: TGCAGTGCTAGAATTGGCCGACAGGGGGTGTTTGGCTACACCTTC
CDR3aa: CSARIGRQGVFGYTF
abundance: .
len: 15
j_gene: TRBJ1-2
v_gene: TRBV20-1
d_gene: TRBD1

CDR3nt: TGCAGCGTTGTCTTCAACTATGGCTACACCTTC
CDR3aa: CSVVFNYGYTF
abundance: few
len: 11
j_gene: TRBJ1-2
v_gene: TRBV29-1
d_gene: .

CDR3nt: TGTGCCAGCAGCCAAGCATCGTGGAGCTCCTACGAGCAGTACTTC
CDR3aa: CASSQASWSSYEQYF
abundance: few
len: 15
j_gene: TRBJ2-7
v_gene: TRBV3-1
d_gene: .